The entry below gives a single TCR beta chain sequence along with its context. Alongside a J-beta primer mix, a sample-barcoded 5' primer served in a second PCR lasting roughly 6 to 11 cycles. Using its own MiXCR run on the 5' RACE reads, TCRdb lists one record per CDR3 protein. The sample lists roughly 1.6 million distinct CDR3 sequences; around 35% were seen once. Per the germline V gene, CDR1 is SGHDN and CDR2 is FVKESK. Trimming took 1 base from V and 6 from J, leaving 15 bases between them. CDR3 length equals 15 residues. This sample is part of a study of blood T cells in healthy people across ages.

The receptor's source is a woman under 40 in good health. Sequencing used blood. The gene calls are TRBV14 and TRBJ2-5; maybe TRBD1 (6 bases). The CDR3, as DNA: TGTGCCAGCAGCCAAGGCCCCAGGGGTGCAAAGACCCAGTACTTC. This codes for CASSQGPRGAKTQYF.